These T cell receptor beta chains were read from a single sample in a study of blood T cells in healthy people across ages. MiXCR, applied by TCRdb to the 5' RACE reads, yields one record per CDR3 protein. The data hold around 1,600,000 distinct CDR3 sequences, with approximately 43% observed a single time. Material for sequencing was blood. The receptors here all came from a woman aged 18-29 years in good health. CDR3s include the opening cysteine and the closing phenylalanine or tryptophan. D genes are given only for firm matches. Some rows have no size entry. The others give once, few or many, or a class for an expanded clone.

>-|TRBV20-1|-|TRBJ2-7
TGCAGTGCTAGACCGGCAGGCGGCACCTACGAGCAGTACTTC
CSARPAGGTYEQYF
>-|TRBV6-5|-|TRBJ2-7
TGTGCCAGCAGTTACTCGGGGGCAGGGAGTTACGAGCAGTACTTC
CASSYSGAGSYEQYF
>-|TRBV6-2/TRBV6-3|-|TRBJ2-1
TGTGCCAGCAGTTACTTGGGGGGGGCCTTAAGGGGCCCATCTTGGAATGAGCAGTTCTTC
CASSYLGGALRGPSWNEQFF
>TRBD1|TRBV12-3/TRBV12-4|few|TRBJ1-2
TGTGCCACCCAGGGGGGGTATGGCTACACCTTC
CATQGGYGYTF
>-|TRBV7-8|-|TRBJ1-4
TGTGCCAGCAGCCGACGGAACCCTAATGAAAAACTGTTTTTT
CASSRRNPNEKLFF
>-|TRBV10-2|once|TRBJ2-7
TGCGCCAGCAACCAGGGCATCTCCTACGAGCAGTACTTC
CASNQGISYEQYF
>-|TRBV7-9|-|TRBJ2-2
TGCGCCAGCAGGCCTTGGCACAGGGCGAACACCGGGGAGCTGTTTTTT
CASRPWHRANTGELFF
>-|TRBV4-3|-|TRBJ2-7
TGCGCCAGCAGCCAAGGGTGGGCGTCCTACGAGCAGTACTTC
CASSQGWASYEQYF
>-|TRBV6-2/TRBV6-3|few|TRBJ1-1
TGTGCCAGCACCCAGATAAACACTGAAGCTTTCTTT
CASTQINTEAFF
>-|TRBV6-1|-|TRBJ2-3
TGTGCCAGCAGGGGGTATGGCACAGATACGCAGTATTTT
CASRGYGTDTQYF
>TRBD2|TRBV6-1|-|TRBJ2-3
TGTGCCAGCAGTGCGCAGGGACTAGGAGGAGATACGCAGTATTTT
CASSAQGLGGDTQYF
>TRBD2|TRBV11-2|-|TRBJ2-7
TGTGCCAGCACCAAGTCTTGGACGGGGGGCTACGAGCAGTACTTC
CASTKSWTGGYEQYF
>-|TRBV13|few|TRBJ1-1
TGTGCCAGCAGCCAAAACAGGGATCGAGCTTTCTTT
CASSQNRDRAFF
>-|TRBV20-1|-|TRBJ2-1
TGCAGTGCTAGGAGAGTCAATGAGCAGTTCTTC
CSARRVNEQFF
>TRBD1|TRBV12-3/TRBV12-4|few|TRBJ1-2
TGTGCCAGCAGTTACAGGGGAATCTATGGCTACACCTTC
CASSYRGIYGYTF
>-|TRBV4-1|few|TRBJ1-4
TGCGCCAGCAGCCAAGAATCGGGGGGCCCCGAAAAACTGTTTTTT
CASSQESGGPEKLFF
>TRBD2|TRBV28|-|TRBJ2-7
TGTGCCAGTTGGAAGCGGGAGTTATCCTACGAGCAGTACTTC
CASWKRELSYEQYF
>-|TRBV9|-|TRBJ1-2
TGTGCCAGCAGCGCACGGACAGCCCGAAATGGCTACACCTTC
CASSARTARNGYTF
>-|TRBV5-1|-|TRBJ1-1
TGCGCCAGCAGCTTATCTTCCGGGACACGGGCCCGAGCTTTCTTT
CASSLSSGTRARAFF
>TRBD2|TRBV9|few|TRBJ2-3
TGTGCCAGCAGCGCAACGGGGACTAGCAGGAGTGGCCCCACAGATACGCAGTATTTT
CASSATGTSRSGPTDTQYF
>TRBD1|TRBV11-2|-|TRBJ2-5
TGTGCCAGCAGCTTACGACAGGGTCTGGGAGAGACCCAGTACTTC
CASSLRQGLGETQYF
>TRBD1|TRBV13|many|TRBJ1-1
TGTGCCAGCAGCACAGGGGGCACTGAAGCTTTCTTT
CASSTGGTEAFF
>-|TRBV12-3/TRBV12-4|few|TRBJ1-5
TGTGCCAGCAGTTTACATGGCGAGCCCCAGCATTTT
CASSLHGEPQHF
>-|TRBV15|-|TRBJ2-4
TGTGCCACCAGCAGAGAGGGGGAGAAAAACATTCAGTACTTC
CATSREGEKNIQYF
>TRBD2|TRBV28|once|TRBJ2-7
TGTGCCAGCAGAACCTCCGGGACTAGCGGGATTTGGGGATACAATGAGCAGTACTTC
CASRTSGTSGIWGYNEQYF
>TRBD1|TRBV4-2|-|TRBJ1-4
TGTGCCAGCAAACCGGGACAGGGTCTCGAAAAACAGTTTTTT
CASKPGQGLEKQFF
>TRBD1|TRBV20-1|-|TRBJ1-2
TGCAGTGCTAGAGCCCGGGACAGGGGGCATTATGGCTACACCTTC
CSARARDRGHYGYTF
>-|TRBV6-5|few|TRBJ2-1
TGTGCCAGCAGTTACGGAGGGGGCTACTCCTACAATGAGCAGTTCTTC
CASSYGGGYSYNEQFF
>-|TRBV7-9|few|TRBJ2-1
TGTGCCAGCAGCCCCCCTATATACAATGAGCAGTTCTTC
CASSPPIYNEQFF
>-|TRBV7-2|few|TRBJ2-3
TGTGCCAGCAGCTTAGGTGGTTGGACAGATACGCAGTATTTT
CASSLGGWTDTQYF
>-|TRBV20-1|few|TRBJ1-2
TGCAGTGCTAGACTGCTCCTCGGCTATGGCTACACCTTC
CSARLLLGYGYTF